The rows below give T cell receptor beta chains drawn from one sample of a study of identical twins. TCRdb re-called the 5' RACE reads with MiXCR, one entry per CDR3 protein. The sample yields 640,000 or so distinct CDR3 sequences, 6.1% seen once. Sequenced sample: naive T cells sorted from blood. These receptors were collected from a man between 18 and 35 years old in good health. Each CDR3 is given with its conserved first and last residue. A D gene is named only where the DNA matches it firmly. The size of a clone is reported for some rows only, either as once, few or many, or as a class for expanded clones.

NA	NA	TRBV12-3/TRBV12-4	TRBJ1-3	CASSLLGLGNTIYF	TGTGCCAGCAGTTTGTTGGGGCTAGGAAACACCATATATTTT
many	NA	TRBV3-1	TRBJ2-3	CASSQAQDSYTDTQYF	TGTGCCAGCAGCCAAGCCCAGGACTCCTACACAGATACGCAGTATTTT
many	NA	TRBV19	TRBJ1-5	CASSIGTQNSNQPQHF	TGTGCCAGTAGTATAGGGACACAAAATAGCAATCAGCCCCAGCATTTT
many	TRBD2	TRBV20-1	TRBJ2-1	CSARGTSGSYNEQFF	TGCAGTGCTAGAGGGACTAGCGGATCCTACAATGAGCAGTTCTTC
many	NA	TRBV6-2/TRBV6-3	TRBJ2-1	CASRAPGTTSGEFF	TGTGCCAGCAGGGCCCCCGGGACAACCTCTGGAGAGTTCTTC
many	TRBD1	TRBV9	TRBJ2-1	CASSGDWGQEYDEQFF	TGTGCCAGCAGCGGAGATTGGGGACAGGAGTACGATGAGCAGTTCTTC
NA	TRBD2	TRBV7-6	TRBJ2-5	CASRPRLAGVRETQYF	TGTGCCAGCAGACCCCGACTAGCGGGAGTTCGGGAGACCCAGTACTTC
NA	TRBD1	TRBV6-1	TRBJ1-5	CASSRDRSYSNQPQHF	TGTGCCAGCAGCCGGGACAGGTCGTATAGCAATCAGCCCCAGCATTTT
few	TRBD2	TRBV29-1	TRBJ2-1	CSVDGLAGIKTSYNEQFF	TGCAGCGTTGACGGGCTAGCGGGAATAAAAACCTCCTACAATGAGCAGTTCTTC
many	TRBD2	TRBV9	TRBJ2-7	CASSVDGGGPYEQYF	TGTGCCAGCAGCGTTGATGGGGGAGGGCCCTACGAGCAGTACTTC
few	NA	TRBV7-9	TRBJ1-4	CASSQLAETNEKLFF	TGTGCCAGCAGCCAGCTAGCGGAAACTAATGAAAAACTGTTTTTT
NA	NA	TRBV3-1	TRBJ2-2	CASSRIGAGNAGELFF	TGTGCCAGCAGCCGAATAGGGGCAGGTAACGCCGGGGAGCTGTTTTTT
NA	TRBD1	TRBV6-6	TRBJ1-2	CASRGDRADGYTF	TGTGCCAGCAGGGGCGACAGGGCGGATGGCTACACCTTC
NA	NA	TRBV15	TRBJ1-3	CATSTALSGNTIYF	TGTGCCACCAGTACAGCCCTCTCTGGAAACACCATATATTTT
NA	NA	TRBV4-1	TRBJ1-4	CASSQLVSAGNEKLFF	TGCGCCAGCAGCCAACTTGTCTCGGCAGGAAATGAAAAACTGTTTTTT
many	TRBD2	TRBV29-1	TRBJ2-1	CSVEISGKLSDEQFF	TGCAGCGTTGAGATTAGCGGGAAATTGAGCGATGAGCAGTTCTTC
many	NA	TRBV6-5	TRBJ2-3	CASSYSIRDTQYF	TGTGCCAGCAGTTACTCGATTAGGGATACGCAGTATTTT
NA	NA	TRBV30	TRBJ2-5	CAWSDTQESGYRETQYF	TGTGCCTGGAGTGATACACAAGAGTCAGGGTATCGGGAGACCCAGTACTTC
many	TRBD2	TRBV29-1	TRBJ2-7	CSVTGLAGVSYEQYF	TGCAGCGTCACGGGACTAGCGGGAGTCTCGTACGAGCAGTACTTC
few	NA	TRBV12-3/TRBV12-4	TRBJ1-1	CASSTLMNTEAFF	TGTGCCAGCAGTACTCTCATGAACACTGAAGCTTTCTTT
NA	NA	TRBV9	TRBJ2-7	CASSVAELSYEQYF	TGTGCCAGCAGCGTAGCGGAACTCTCCTACGAGCAGTACTTC
NA	TRBD1	TRBV7-6	TRBJ2-2	CASRRQGVEELFF	TGTGCCAGCAGGCGACAGGGAGTGGAGGAGCTGTTTTTT